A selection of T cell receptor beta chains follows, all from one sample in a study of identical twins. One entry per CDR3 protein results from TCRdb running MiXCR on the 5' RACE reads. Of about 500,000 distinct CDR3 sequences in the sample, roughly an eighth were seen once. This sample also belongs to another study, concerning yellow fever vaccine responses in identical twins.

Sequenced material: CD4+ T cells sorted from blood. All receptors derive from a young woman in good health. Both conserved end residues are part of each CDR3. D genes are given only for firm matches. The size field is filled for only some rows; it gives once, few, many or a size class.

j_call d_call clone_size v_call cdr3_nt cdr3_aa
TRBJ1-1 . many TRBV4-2 TGTGCCAGCAGCCCAGCCAAGGTGACTGAAGCTTTCTTT CASSPAKVTEAFF
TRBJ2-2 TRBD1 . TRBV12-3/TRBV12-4 TGTGCCAGCAGGTCACAGGGGACCGGGGAGCTGTTTTTT CASRSQGTGELFF
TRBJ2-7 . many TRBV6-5 TGTGCCAGCAGTTACTCGGCCACCGCCTACGAGCAGTACTTC CASSYSATAYEQYF
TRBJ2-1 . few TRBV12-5 TGTGCTAGTGGTGTGGCCCGCAGCTCCTACAATGAGCAGTTCTTC CASGVARSSYNEQFF
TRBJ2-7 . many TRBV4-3 TGCGCCAGCAGCCCAAATCGACAGGTAAACTCCTACGAGCAGTACTTC CASSPNRQVNSYEQYF
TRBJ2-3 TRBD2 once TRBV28 TGTGCCAGCAGTTCGCCGGGAGGTAGGACAGATACGCAGTATTTT CASSSPGGRTDTQYF
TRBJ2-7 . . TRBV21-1 TGTGCCAGCATACAAGCGCTAACCTACGAGCAGTACTTC CASIQALTYEQYF
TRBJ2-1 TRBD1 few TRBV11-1 TGTGCCAGCAGCTCCCGGGCGAGAAACAGGGGTATTAATGAGCAGTTCTTC CASSSRARNRGINEQFF
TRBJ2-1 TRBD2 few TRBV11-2 TGTGCCAGCAGCGGCCCGGGACTAGCGGGGGTAACGTACAATGAGCAGTTCTTC CASSGPGLAGVTYNEQFF
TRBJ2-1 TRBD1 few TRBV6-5 TGTGCCAGCAGTTACAGGGACAGCATATACAATGAGCAGTTCTTC CASSYRDSIYNEQFF
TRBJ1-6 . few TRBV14 TGTGCCAGCAGCCAAGACGAGCACAGTTCTTCACCCCTCCACTTT CASSQDEHSSSPLHF
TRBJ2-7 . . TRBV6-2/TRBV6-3 TGTGCCAGCAGACCGACAGCTACCTACGAGCAGTACTTC CASRPTATYEQYF
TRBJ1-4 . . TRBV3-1 TGTGCCAGCAGCGCAGGCTTTAGACTTGCAACTAATGAAAAACTGTTTTTT CASSAGFRLATNEKLFF
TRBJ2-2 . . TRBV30 TGTGCCTGGAGTGTAGGGAAGAACACCGGGGAGCTGTTTTTT CAWSVGKNTGELFF
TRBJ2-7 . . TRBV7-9 TGTGCCAGCTCGCCCCCTCGCGGGTTCCAGAGCTCCTACGAGCAGTACTTC CASSPPRGFQSSYEQYF
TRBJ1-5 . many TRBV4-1 TGCGCCAGCAGCCAAGTCCCCGGTAGTCAGCCCCAGCATTTT CASSQVPGSQPQHF
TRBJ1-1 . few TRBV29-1 TGCAGCGTTGGAGGTTCTGAAGCTTTCTTT CSVGGSEAFF
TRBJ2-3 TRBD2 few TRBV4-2 TGTGCCAGCAGCCCCGGGACTAGCGGAGGTTACTCTAGCACAGATACGCAGTATTTT CASSPGTSGGYSSTDTQYF
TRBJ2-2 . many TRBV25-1 TGTGCCAGCAGTGAATTCGTAGGGGGGTCGAACACCGGGGAGCTGTTTTTT CASSEFVGGSNTGELFF
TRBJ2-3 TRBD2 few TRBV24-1 TGTGCCACCAGTGACCCGACTAGCGGGAGTCGAGATACGCAGTATTTT CATSDPTSGSRDTQYF
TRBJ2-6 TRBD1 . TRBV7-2 TGTGCCAGCAGCCGGGACAGGGTTGCCGGGGCCAACGTCCTGACTTTC CASSRDRVAGANVLTF
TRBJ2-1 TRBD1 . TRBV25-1 TGTGCCAGCAGTGCCGACAGGGAGCAACAGGATGAGCAGTTCTTC CASSADREQQDEQFF
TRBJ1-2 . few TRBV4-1 TGCGCCAGCAGCCAAGAAGAGACACTGATTTATGGCTACACCTTC CASSQEETLIYGYTF
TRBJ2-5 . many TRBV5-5 TGTGCCAGCAGCTTTCGTGTGACAGAGACCCAGTACTTC CASSFRVTETQYF
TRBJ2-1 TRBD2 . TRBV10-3 TGTGCCATCAGTGAACTTAGCGGGAGTGGGGTCCATGAGCAGTTCTTC CAISELSGSGVHEQFF
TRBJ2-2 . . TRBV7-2 TGTGCCAGCAGCCCCAGACTAGAGGTCGGGGAGCTGTTTTTT CASSPRLEVGELFF
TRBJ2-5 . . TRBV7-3 TGTGCCAGCAGCTTAAGTGGCGACGAGACCCAGTACTTC CASSLSGDETQYF
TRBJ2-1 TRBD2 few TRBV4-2 TGTGCCAGCAGCCAAGATCGGGGGGTTTTTGTGACCCGAATTAACAATGAGCAGTTCTTC CASSQDRGVFVTRINNEQFF
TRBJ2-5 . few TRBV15 TGTGCCACCAGCAGGGGAACAGGGTCGGTGGAGACCCAGTACTTC CATSRGTGSVETQYF
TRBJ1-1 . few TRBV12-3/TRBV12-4 TGTGCCAGCAGTTTAAGGGCAGGGAACACTGAAGCTTTCTTT CASSLRAGNTEAFF
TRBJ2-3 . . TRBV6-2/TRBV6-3 TGTGCCAGCTATTACCGGGACAAAAGCACAGATACGCAGTATTTT CASYYRDKSTDTQYF
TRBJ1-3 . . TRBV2 TGTGCCAGCAACGAGGGTCCCGGAAACACCATATATTTT CASNEGPGNTIYF
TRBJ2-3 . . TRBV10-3 TGTGCCATCAATACCGGGACACCGAGTGCCTCAGATACGCAGTATTTT CAINTGTPSASDTQYF
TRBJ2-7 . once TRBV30 TGTGCCTGGAGGCGCGAGAACTACGAGCAGTACTTC CAWRRENYEQYF
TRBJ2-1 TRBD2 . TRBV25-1 TGTGCCAGCAGCCCCGCCCTGGGGAGCGGGGGCGCCAGCTCCTACAATGAGCAGTTCTTC CASSPALGSGGASSYNEQFF
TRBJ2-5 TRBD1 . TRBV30 TGTGCCTGGAGTCGACAGGGGAAAGAGACCCAGTACTTC CAWSRQGKETQYF
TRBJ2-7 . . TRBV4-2 TGTGCCAGCAGCCAAGAACCGGATAGAAACTACGAGCAGTACTTC CASSQEPDRNYEQYF
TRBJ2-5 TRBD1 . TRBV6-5 TGTGCCAGCAGTTACGGCAGGGGGCCAGAGACCCAGTACTTC CASSYGRGPETQYF
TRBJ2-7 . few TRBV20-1 TGCAGTGCTATATCGGGAGTCCAGACCTACGAGCAGTACTTC CSAISGVQTYEQYF
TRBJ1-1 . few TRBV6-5 TGTGCCAGCAGTTCTAACAGGATGGTCGCTGAAGCTTTCTTT CASSSNRMVAEAFF
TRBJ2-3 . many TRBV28 TGTGCCAGCAGCTTTTTCTTTCGGCAGGGGCCAATCGTGGATACGCAGTATTTT CASSFFFRQGPIVDTQYF
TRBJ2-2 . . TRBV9 TGTGCCAGCAGCGTAAGTTCGGGGAACACCGGGGAGCTGTTTTTT CASSVSSGNTGELFF